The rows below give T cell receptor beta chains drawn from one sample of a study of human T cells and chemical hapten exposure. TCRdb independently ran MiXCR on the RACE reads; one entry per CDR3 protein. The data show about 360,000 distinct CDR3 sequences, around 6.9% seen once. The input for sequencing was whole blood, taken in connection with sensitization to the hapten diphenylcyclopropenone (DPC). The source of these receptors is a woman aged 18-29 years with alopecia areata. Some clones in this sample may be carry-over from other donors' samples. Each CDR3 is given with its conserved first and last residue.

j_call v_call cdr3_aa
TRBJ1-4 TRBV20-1 CSAAQGNRIIGDEKLFF
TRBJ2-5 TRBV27 CASSLQGPGAQYF
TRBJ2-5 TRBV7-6 CASSLTAEQETQYF
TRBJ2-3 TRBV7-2 CASSLSLFTDTQYF
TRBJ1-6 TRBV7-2 CASSLVVRGPLHF
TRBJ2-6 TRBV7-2 CASSSGEGGPGANVLTF
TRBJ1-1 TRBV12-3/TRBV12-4 CASIGPNTEAFF
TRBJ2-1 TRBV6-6 CASSLRLAGGYNEQFF
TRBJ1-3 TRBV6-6 CASSFSGTFGNTIYF
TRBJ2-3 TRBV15 CATSRDHGTDTQYF
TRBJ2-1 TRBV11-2 CASSPGQPQFF
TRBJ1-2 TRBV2 CASSLLDRFYGYTF
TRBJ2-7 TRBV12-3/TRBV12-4 CASSLRQYEQYF
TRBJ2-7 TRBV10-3 CATRGDPYEQYF
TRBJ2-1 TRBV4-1 CASSQDFPSGYNEQFF
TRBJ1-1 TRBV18 CASSPPRRSKENTEAFF
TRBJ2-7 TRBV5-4 CASSLAADYYEQYF
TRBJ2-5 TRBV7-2 CASSLAQTSGGETQYF
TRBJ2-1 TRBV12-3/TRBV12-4 CASSPSRGTRYNEQFF
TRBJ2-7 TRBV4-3 CAASPDLYYEQYF
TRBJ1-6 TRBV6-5 CASSYSKDSPLHF
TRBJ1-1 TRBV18 CASSPGQWNTEAFF
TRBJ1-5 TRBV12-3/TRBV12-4 CASSDRYQPQHF
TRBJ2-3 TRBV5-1 CASSLAGVGRDTQYF
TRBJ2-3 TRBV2 CAGGQGFTDTQYF
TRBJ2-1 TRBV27 CASSFSGGAFVEQFF
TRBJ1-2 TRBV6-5 CASSYASSYGYTF
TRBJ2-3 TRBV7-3 CASSSRLEVQAPNTDTQYF
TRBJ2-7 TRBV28 CASTSSGGVEQYF
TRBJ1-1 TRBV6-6 CASSYWTGGPNTEAFF
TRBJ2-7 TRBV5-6 CASSSQGYEQYF